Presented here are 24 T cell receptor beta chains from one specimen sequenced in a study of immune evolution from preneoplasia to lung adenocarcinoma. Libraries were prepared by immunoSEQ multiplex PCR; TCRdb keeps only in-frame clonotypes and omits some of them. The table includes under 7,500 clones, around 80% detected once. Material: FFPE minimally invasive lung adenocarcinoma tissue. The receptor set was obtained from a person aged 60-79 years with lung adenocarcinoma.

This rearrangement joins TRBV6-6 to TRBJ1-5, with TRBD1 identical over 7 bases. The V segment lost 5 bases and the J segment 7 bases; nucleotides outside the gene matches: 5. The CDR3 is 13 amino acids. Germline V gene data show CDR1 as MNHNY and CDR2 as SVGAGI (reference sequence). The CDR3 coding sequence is TGTGCCAGCAGTGAGGGGGCCGGGCAGCCCCAGCATTTT. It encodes CASSEGAGQPQHF.

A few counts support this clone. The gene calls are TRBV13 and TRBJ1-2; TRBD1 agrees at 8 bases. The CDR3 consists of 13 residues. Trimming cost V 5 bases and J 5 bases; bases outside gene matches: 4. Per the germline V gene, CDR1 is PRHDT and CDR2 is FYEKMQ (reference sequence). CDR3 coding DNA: TGTGCCAGCAGCAGGGACAGGACTTATGGCTACACCTTC. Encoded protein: CASSRDRTYGYTF.

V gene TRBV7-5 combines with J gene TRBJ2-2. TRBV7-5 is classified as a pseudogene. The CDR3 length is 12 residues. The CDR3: CVRSLAAGELFF. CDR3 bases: TGTGTCAGAAGCTTAGCGGCCGGGGAGCTGTTTTTT.

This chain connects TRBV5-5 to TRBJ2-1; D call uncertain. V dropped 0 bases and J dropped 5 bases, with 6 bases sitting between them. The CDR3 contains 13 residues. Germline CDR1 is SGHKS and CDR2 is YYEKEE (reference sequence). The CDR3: CASSLGPDNEQFF. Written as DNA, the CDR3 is TGTGCCAGCAGCTTGGGCCCAGACAATGAGCAGTTCTTC.

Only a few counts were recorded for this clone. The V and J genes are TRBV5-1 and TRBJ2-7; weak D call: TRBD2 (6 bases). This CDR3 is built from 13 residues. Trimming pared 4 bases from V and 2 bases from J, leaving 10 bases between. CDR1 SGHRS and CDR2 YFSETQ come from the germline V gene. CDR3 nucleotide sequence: TGCGCCAGCAGCGAGGAGGGCGCCTACGAGCAGTACTTC. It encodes CASSEEGAYEQYF.

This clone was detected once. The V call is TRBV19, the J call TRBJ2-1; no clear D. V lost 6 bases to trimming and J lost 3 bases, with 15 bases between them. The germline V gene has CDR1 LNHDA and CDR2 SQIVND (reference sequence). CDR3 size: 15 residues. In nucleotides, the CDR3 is TGTGCCAGTAGGGGTGCCCTTAAAATCTACAATGAGCAGTTCTTC. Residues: CASRGALKIYNEQFF.

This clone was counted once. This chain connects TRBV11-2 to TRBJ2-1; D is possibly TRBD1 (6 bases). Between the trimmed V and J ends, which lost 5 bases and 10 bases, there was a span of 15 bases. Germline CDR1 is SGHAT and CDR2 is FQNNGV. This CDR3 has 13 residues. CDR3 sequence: CASSPDSFVEQFF. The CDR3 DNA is TGTGCCAGCAGCCCGGACAGCTTCGTGGAGCAGTTCTTC.

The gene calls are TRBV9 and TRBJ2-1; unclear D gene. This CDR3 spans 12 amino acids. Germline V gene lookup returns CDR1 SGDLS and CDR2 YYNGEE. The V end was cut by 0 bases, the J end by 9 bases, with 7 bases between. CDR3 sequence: CASSVALGEQFF. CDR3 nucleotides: TGTGCCAGCAGCGTAGCTTTGGGTGAGCAGTTCTTC.

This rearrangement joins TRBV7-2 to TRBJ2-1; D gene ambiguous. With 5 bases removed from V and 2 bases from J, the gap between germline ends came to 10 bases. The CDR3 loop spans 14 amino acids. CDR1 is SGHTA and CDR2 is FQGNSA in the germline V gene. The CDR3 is CASSPYGTYNEQFF. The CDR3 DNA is TGTGCCAGCAGCCCCTACGGTACCTACAATGAGCAGTTCTTC. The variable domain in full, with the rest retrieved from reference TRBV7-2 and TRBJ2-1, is GAGVSQSPSNKVTEKGKDVELRCDPISGHTALYWYRQSLGQGLEFLIYFQGNSAPDKSGLPSDRFSAERTGGSVSTLTIQRTQQEDSAVYLCASSPYGTYNEQFFGPGTRLTVL.

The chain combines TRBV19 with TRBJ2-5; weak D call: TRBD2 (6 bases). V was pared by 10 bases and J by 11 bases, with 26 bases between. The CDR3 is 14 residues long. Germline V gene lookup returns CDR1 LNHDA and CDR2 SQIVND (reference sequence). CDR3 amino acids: CATSSGALTGEQYF. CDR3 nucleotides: TGTGCCACCTCGTCGGGAGCCCTCACGGGAGAGCAGTACTTC. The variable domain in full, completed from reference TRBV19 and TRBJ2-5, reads DGGITQSPKYLFRKEGQNVTLSCEQNLNHDAMYWYRQDPGQGLRLIYYSQIVNDFQKGDIAEGYSVSREKKESFPLTVTSAQKNPTAFYLCATSSGALTGEQYFGPGTRLLVL.

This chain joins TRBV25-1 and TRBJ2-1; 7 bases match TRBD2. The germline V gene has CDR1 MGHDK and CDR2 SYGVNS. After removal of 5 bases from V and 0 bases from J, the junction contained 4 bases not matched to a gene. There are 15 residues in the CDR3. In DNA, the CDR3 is TGTGCCAGCAGTCTCCGCGGGAGCTCCTACAATGAGCAGTTCTTC. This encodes CASSLRGSSYNEQFF.

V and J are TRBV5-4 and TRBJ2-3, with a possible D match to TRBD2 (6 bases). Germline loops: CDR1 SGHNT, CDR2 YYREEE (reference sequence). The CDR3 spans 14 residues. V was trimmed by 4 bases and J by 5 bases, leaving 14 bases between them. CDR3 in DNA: TGTGCCAGCAGCCGACCCGGGGGAGGAGATACGCAGTATTTT. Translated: CASSRPGGGDTQYF.

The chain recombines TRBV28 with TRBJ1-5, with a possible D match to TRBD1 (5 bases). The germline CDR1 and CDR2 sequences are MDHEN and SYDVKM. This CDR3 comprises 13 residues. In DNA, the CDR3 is TGTGCATGGGGCGGGATGAGCAATCAGCCCCAGCATTTT. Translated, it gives CAWGGMSNQPQHF.

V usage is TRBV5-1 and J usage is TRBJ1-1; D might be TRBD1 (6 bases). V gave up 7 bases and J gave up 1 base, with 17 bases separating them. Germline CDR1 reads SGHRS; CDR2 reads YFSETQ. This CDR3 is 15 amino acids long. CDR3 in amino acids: CASGEGGARNTEAFF. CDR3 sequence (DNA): TGCGCCAGCGGTGAGGGGGGGGCGCGGAACACTGAAGCTTTCTTT.

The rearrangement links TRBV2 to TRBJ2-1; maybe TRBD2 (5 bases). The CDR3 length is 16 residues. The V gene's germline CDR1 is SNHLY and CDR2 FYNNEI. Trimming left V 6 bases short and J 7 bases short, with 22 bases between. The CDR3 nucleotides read TGTGCCAGCAGCCCGACGGCGGCGGGTCCCTCGAATGAGCAGTTCTTC. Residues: CASSPTAAGPSNEQFF.

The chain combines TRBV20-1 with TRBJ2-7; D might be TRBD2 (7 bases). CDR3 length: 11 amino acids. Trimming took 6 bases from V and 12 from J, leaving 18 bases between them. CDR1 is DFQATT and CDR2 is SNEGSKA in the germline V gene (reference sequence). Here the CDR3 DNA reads TGCAGTGCCCAGAGGGGGGGGGAGGTGTACTTC. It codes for CSAQRGGEVYF.

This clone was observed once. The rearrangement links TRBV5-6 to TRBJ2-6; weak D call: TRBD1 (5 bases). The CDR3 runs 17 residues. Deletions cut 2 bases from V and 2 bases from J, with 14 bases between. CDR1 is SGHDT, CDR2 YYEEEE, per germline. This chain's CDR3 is CASSFYQGGTGANVLTF. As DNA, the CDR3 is TGTGCCAGCAGCTTTTATCAGGGTGGCACTGGGGCCAACGTCCTGACTTTC.

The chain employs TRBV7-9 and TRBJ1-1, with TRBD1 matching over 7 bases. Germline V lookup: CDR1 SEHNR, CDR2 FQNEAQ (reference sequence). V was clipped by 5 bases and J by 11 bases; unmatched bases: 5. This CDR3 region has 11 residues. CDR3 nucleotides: TGTGCCAGCAGCCAGACAGGGAGGGCTTTCTTT. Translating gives CASSQTGRAFF. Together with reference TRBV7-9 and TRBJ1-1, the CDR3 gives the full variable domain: DTGVSQNPRHKITKRGQNVTFRCDPISEHNRLYWYRQTLGQGPEFLTYFQNEAQLEKSRLLSDRFSAERPKGSFSTLEIQRTEQGDSAMYLCASSQTGRAFFGQGTRLTVV.

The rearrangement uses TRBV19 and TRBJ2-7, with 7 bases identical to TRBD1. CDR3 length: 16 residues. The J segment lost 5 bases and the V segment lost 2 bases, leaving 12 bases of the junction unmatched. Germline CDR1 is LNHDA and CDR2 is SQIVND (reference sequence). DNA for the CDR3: TGTGCCAGTAGTATACGCCGGGACAGCTATCTTCACGAGCAGTACTTC. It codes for CASSIRRDSYLHEQYF.

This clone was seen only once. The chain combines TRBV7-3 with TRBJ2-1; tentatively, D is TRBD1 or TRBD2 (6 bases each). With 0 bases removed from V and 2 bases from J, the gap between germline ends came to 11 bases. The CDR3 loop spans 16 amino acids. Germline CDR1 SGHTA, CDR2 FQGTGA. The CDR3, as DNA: TGTGCCAGCAGCTTAACCAGGGGAGGACCCTACAATGAGCAGTTCTTC. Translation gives CASSLTRGGPYNEQFF.

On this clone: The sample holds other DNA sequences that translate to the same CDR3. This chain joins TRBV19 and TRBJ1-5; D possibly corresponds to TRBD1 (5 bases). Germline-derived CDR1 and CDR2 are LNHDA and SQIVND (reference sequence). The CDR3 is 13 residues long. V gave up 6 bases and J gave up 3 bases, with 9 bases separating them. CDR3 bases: TGTGCCAGTAGGGACACGGACAATCAGCCCCAGCATTTT. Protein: CASRDTDNQPQHF. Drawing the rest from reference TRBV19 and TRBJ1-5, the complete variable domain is DGGITQSPKYLFRKEGQNVTLSCEQNLNHDAMYWYRQDPGQGLRLIYYSQIVNDFQKGDIAEGYSVSREKKESFPLTVTSAQKNPTAFYLCASRDTDNQPQHFGDGTRLSIL.

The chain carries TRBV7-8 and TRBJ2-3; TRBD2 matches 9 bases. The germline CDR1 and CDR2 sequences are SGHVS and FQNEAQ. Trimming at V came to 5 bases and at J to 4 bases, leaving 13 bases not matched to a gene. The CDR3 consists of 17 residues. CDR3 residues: CASSLGIAGVGADTQYF. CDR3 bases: TGTGCCAGCAGCCTGGGGATAGCGGGAGTAGGAGCAGATACGCAGTATTTT.

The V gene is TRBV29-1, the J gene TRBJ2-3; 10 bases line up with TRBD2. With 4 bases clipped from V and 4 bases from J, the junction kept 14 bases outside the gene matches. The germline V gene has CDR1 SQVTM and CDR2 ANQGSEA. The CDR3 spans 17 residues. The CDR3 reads CSVGGISSGGGADTQYF. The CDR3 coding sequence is TGCAGCGTTGGGGGGATCTCGAGCGGGGGGGGAGCAGATACGCAGTATTTT.

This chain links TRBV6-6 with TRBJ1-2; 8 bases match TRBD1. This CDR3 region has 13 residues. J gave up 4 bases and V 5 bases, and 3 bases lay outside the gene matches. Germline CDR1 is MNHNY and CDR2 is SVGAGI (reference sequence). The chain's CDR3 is CASSAGGGYGYTF. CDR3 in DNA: TGTGCCAGCAGTGCAGGGGGCGGCTATGGCTACACCTTC.